The 2 T cell receptor beta chains reported below all come from one sample, sequenced in a study of OX40 agonist ivuxolimab in advanced cancers. Profiled with immunoSEQ multiplex PCR; TCRdb holds only in-frame clones, not every one. The top ten clones hold roughly 0.54% of a sample with some 80,000 clones, about 87% of them seen once. The sample was CD4+ or CD8+ T cells sorted from blood, taken in a trial of the OX40 agonist ivuxolimab. The receptor source for this set is an adult with an advanced solid tumor such as melanoma, head and neck, liver or kidney cancer.

The rearrangement joins TRBV5-1 to TRBJ2-1; D ambiguous. The V end was cut by 2 bases, the J end by 0 bases, with 9 bases between. The germline gives CDR1 SGHRS, CDR2 YFSETQ. The CDR3 runs 15 residues. The CDR3 is CASSLDASSYNEQFF. The CDR3 DNA sequence: TGCGCCAGCAGCTTAGATGCGAGCTCCTACAATGAGCAGTTCTTC.

V gene TRBV5-6 combines with J gene TRBJ1-1; tentative D call: TRBD1 (5 bases). CDR3 length: 17 residues. Germline CDR1 SGHDT, CDR2 YYEEEE. Trimming took off 0 bases at V and 10 bases at J, with 25 bases between the two ends. The CDR3 region has the DNA TGTGCCAGCAGCTTGGCACCGTGGGAGATTTTGATTGGGGGAGCTTTCTTT. Amino acid sequence: CASSLAPWEILIGGAFF.